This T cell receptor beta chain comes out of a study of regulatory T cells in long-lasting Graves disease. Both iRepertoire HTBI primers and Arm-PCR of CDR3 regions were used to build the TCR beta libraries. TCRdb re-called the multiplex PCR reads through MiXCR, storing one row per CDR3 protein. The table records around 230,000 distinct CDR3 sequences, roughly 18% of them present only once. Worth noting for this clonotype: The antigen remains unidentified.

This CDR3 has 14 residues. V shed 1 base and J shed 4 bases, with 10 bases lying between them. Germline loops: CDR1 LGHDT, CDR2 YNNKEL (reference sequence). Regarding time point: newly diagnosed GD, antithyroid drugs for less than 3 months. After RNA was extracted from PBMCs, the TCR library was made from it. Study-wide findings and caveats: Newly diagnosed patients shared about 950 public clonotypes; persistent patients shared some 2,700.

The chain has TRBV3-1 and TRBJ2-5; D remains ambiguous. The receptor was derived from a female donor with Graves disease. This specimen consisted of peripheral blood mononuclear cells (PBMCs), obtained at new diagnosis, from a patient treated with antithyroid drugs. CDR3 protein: CASSQGDLAETQYF. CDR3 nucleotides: TGTGCCAGCAGCCAAGGTGATTTAGCAGAGACCCAGTACTTC.